This note documents a single TCR beta chain sequence. Unmatched junction bases numbered 8, after V lost 6 bases and J lost 0 bases. This CDR3 has 16 amino acids. Germline V gene data show CDR1 as SGHTA and CDR2 as FQGNSA. The data belong to a study of blood T cell repertoires in COVID-19. Study-level background: COVID-19 samples collected from the United States, Italy and Spain covered acute and convalescent phases. T cells, B-cell-depleted T cells, or PBMCs supplied cDNA or gDNA.

In the original workflow: Amplification from reference gene primers served as the basis for estimated nucleated cell counts. Profiled with immunoSEQ multiplex PCR; TCRdb holds only in-frame clones, not every one. V and J calls and clone size are copied from that table; D and trimming were computed from the DNA. The repertoire includes fewer than 250,000 clones, about nine tenths of them detected once, and approximately 1.6% sits in the top ten. This TCR was sampled from a man aged 70 or older with acute or convalescent COVID-19. The sample consisted of peripheral blood. V gene TRBV7-2 combines with J gene TRBJ1-5; 7 bases fit TRBD1. This CDR3 is CASSSQGVSSNQPQHF. The CDR3 nucleotides are TGTGCCAGCAGTTCTCAGGGGGTTTCTAGCAATCAGCCCCAGCATTTT. Using reference TRBV7-2 and TRBJ1-5 for the parts outside the CDR3, the full variable domain is GAGVSQSPSNKVTEKGKDVELRCDPISGHTALYWYRQSLGQGLEFLIYFQGNSAPDKSGLPSDRFSAERTGGSVSTLTIQRTQQEDSAVYLCASSSQGVSSNQPQHFGDGTRLSIL.